This TCR beta chain was retrieved from a study of blood T cells in healthy people across ages. Study-wide results and limits: Aged donors had fewer naive CD4+ cells and lower diversity than long-lived donors.

This CDR3 spans 17 amino acids. V gave up 2 bases and J gave up 1 base, with 12 bases separating them. CDR1 is MDHEN and CDR2 is SYDVKM in the germline V gene. A sample-barcoded 5' primer and a J-beta primer mix were used in a second PCR of roughly 7 to 11 cycles. Per sample, CDR3-containing paired-end reads numbered at least 2.5 million. TCRdb reanalysed the 5' RACE reads using MiXCR and keeps one entry per CDR3 protein. Among fewer than 800,000 distinct CDR3 sequences listed, around a quarter were seen once. This clonotype has more than one count but fewer than ten. Its matching antigen is unknown. This sample was shared with a second study, whose subject was T cells of mothers and their children. From that report: Related mother-child pairs shared marginally more repertoire than unrelated pairs, though not significantly.

The sample was blood. The chain links TRBV28 to TRBJ2-6; no firm D call. The sequence was obtained from a boy aged 5-17 years in good health. CDR3: CASSLTDRVSGANVLTF. CDR3 in DNA: TGTGCCAGCAGTTTAACAGACCGAGTTTCTGGGGCCAACGTCCTGACTTTC. The whole variable domain, filled in from reference TRBV28 and TRBJ2-6, reads DVKVTQSSRYLVKRTGEKVFLECVQDMDHENMFWYRQDPGLGLRLIYFSYDVKMKEKGDIPEGYSVSREKKERFSLILESASTNQTSMYLCASSLTDRVSGANVLTFGAGSRLTVL.